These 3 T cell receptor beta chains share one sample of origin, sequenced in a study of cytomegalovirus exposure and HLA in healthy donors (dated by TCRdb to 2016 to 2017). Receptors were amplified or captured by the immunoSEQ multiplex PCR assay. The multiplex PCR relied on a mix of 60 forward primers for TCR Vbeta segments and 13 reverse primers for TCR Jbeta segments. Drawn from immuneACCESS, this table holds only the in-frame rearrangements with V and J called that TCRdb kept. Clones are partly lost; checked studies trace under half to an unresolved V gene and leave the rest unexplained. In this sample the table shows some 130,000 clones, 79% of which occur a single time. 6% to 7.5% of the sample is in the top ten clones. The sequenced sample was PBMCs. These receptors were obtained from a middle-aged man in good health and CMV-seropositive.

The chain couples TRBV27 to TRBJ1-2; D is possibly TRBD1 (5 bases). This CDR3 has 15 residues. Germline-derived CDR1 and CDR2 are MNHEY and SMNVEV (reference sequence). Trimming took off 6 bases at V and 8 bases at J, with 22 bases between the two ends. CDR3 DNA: TGTGCCAGCAGGGGAGGTCGGGGCACCTCGGGAGGCTACACCTTC. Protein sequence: CASRGGRGTSGGYTF.

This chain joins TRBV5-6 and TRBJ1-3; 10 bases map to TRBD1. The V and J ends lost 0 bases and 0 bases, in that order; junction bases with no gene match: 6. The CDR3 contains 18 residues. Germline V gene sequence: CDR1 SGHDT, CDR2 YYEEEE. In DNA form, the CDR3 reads TGTGCCAGCAGCTTGGCCGGGACAGGGGATAGCTCTGGAAACACCATATATTTT. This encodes CASSLAGTGDSSGNTIYF.

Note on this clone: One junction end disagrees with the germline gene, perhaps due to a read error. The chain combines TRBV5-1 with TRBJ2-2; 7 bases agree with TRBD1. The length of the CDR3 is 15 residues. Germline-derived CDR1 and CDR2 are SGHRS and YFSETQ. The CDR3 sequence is CAGSLGQSPTGELFF. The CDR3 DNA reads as TGCGCCGGCAGCTTGGGACAGTCACCCACCGGGGAGCTGTTTTTT.